The 17 T cell receptor beta chains below come from one sample, sequenced in a study of T-cell reconstitution after alpha-beta-depleted transplantation in children (dated by TCRdb to the mid-2010s). Preparation of the library involved PCR. Sequencing relied on an Illumina HiSeq 2500. To normalize quantification of the TCRbeta repertoire, the TCR libraries were built with molecular barcoding that relied on unique molecular identifiers. The public reads were run again by TCRdb, first through fastp at Q25 and then through MiXCR, and only productive beta chains were kept. One record per CDR3 amino acid sequence lists the most common genes and DNA. The sample has 200,000 to 250,000 distinct CDR3 sequences on record, approximately 11% of them singletons. The top ten clones comprise about 30% of the sample. The treatment or condition label corresponds to: allogeneic hematopoietic cell transplantation with graft depleted of TCRalphabeta T cells and CD19 B cells.

This specimen was PBMCs, taken before TCRalphabeta/CD19-depleted stem cell transplant. The source of these receptors is a child in the first two years of life with acute myeloid leukemia, due to receive a stem cell transplant.

The table lists this clonotype with many counts. The chain combines TRBV5-1 with TRBJ1-1; D ambiguous. Germline assignment: CDR1 SGHRS and CDR2 YFSETQ. Trimming shortened V by 6 bases and J by 1 base, and 10 bases separated the two germline ends. The CDR3 is 13 amino acids. The chain's CDR3 is CASKVGGNTEAFF. The CDR3, as DNA: TGCGCCAGCAAGGTTGGAGGGAACACTGAAGCTTTCTTT. The whole variable domain, filled in from reference TRBV5-1 and TRBJ1-1, reads KAGVTQTPRYLIKTRGQQVTLSCSPISGHRSVSWYQQTPGQGLQFLFEYFSETQRNKGNFPGRFSGRQFSNSRSEMNVSTLELGDSALYLCASKVGGNTEAFFGQGTRLTVV.

This clonotype came up many times. V usage is TRBV5-5 and J usage is TRBJ2-1, with 11 bases lining up with TRBD2. This CDR3 is built from 16 residues. Unmatched junction bases numbered 3, after V lost 0 bases and J lost 4 bases. CDR1 and CDR2 (germline): SGHKS, YYEKEE (reference sequence). The CDR3 is CASSLGASGRYNEQFF. Written as DNA, the CDR3 is TGTGCCAGCAGCTTGGGTGCTAGCGGGAGGTACAATGAGCAGTTCTTC.

The rearrangement joins TRBV12-3 or TRBV12-4 to TRBJ2-1; D is possibly TRBD2 (5 bases). V lost 8 bases, J lost 2 bases, and 16 bases lay in between. This CDR3 region has 15 residues. The CDR3 loop reads CASGYRRVAYNEQFF. The DNA of the CDR3 is TGTGCCAGCGGTTACCGGCGGGTGGCCTACAATGAGCAGTTCTTC.

This clonotype was observed at least ten times. This chain connects TRBV6-2 or TRBV6-3 to TRBJ2-1, with D possibly TRBD1 on 5 matching bases. CDR1 is MNHEY, CDR2 SVGEGT, per germline. The CDR3 loop spans 12 amino acids. Trimming left V 2 bases short and J 7 bases short, with 6 bases between. CDR3: CASSYQGNEQFF. CDR3 in DNA: TGTGCCAGCAGTTACCAGGGAAATGAGCAGTTCTTC.

The sample holds many counts of this clonotype. The chain couples TRBV19 to TRBJ2-3, with D maybe TRBD1 (6 bases). The CDR3 runs to 14 residues. Germline V gives CDR1 LNHDA, CDR2 SQIVND (reference sequence). Trimming left V 7 bases short and J 6 bases short, with 17 bases between. The CDR3 DNA follows: TGTGCCAGTAACAGGGAACTATCCTACGATACGCAGTATTTT. The encoded protein is CASNRELSYDTQYF.

At least ten counts were recorded for this clonotype. This sequence joins TRBV7-9 and TRBJ1-6, with D perhaps matching TRBD1 (6 bases). The CDR3 contains 14 residues. Per germline, CDR1 SEHNR and CDR2 FQNEAQ (reference sequence). Trimming took off 5 bases at V and 7 bases at J, with 12 bases between the two ends. The CDR3 bases are TGTGCCAGCAGCATCAGGGGTGAGAATTCACCCCTCCACTTT. Amino acid sequence: CASSIRGENSPLHF.

This clonotype showed up many times. The J gene is TRBJ1-2, the V gene TRBV30, with no clear D. Germline lookup yields CDR1 GTSNPN and CDR2 SVGIG (reference sequence). Trimming shortened V by 2 bases and J by 4 bases, and 8 bases separated the two germline ends. This CDR3 is 12 amino acids long. Here the CDR3 reads CAWSSGSYGYTF. The CDR3 nucleotides read TGTGCCTGGAGTTCCGGCTCCTATGGCTACACCTTC.

This clonotype was recorded many times. CDR3 nucleotide sequence: TGTGCCAGCAGCTTACCAGTTCCCTATGGCTACACCTTC. This translates into CASSLPVPYGYTF. The V and J genes are TRBV5-4 and TRBJ1-2, with D uncertain. Trimming cost V 2 bases and J 4 bases, with 9 bases left between them. CDR3 length: 13 amino acids. Germline V gene lookup returns CDR1 SGHNT and CDR2 YYREEE (reference sequence). Full variable domain (remainder filled in from reference TRBV5-4 and TRBJ1-2): ETGVTQSPTHLIKTRGQQVTLRCSSQSGHNTVSWYQQALGQGPQFIFQYYREEENGRGNFPPRFSGLQFPNYSSELNVNALELDDSALYLCASSLPVPYGYTFGSGTRLTVV.

This clonotype was recorded many times. This sequence joins TRBV5-1 and TRBJ2-3, with no clear D. V lost 0 bases, J lost 2 bases, and 4 bases lay in between. The CDR3 length is 13 residues. Germline CDR1 is SGHRS and CDR2 is YFSETQ. CDR3 nucleotide sequence: TGCGCCAGCAGCTTGGGACACACAGATACGCAGTATTTT. Protein sequence: CASSLGHTDTQYF.

A few counts support this clonotype. CDR3: CASSLKSTGELFF. The CDR3 DNA reads as TGTGCCAGCAGTCTTAAGAGCACCGGGGAGCTGTTTTTT. V and J are TRBV28 and TRBJ2-2, with D uncertain. The CDR3 extends over 13 amino acids. The V gene lost 5 bases and the J gene lost 4 bases, with 8 bases spanning the gap. Germline V CDR1 and CDR2: MDHEN, SYDVKM.

This clonotype was recorded many times. The V call is TRBV20-1, the J call TRBJ2-3; 10 bases are a match to TRBD2. The CDR3 consists of 15 residues. Germline-derived CDR1 and CDR2 are DFQATT and SNEGSKA (reference sequence). Trimming took 3 bases from V and 1 from J; bases not matched to a gene: 4. The CDR3 DNA reads as TGCAGTGCTAGCAAGCGGGAGGGAGGCACAGATACGCAGTATTTT. It yields the protein CSASKREGGTDTQYF.

This clonotype was observed at least ten times. The chain is built from TRBV4-1 and TRBJ2-1; no firm D call. The V end lost 1 base, the J end lost 6 bases, and 7 bases lay between the germline ends. CDR1 is MGHRA, CDR2 YSYEKL, per germline. This CDR3 is built from 13 residues. The CDR3 region is CASSQARPNEQFF. The CDR3 DNA sequence: TGCGCCAGCAGCCAAGCACGTCCCAATGAGCAGTTCTTC.

This clonotype was observed at least ten times. V is TRBV20-1 and J is TRBJ2-1; 8 positions agree with TRBD2. With 6 bases clipped from V and 2 bases from J, the junction kept 12 bases outside the gene matches. Germline V lookup: CDR1 DFQATT, CDR2 SNEGSKA (reference sequence). This CDR3 has 16 residues. The CDR3 DNA follows: TGCAGTGCAAGTCCGGGACTAGTCATCCCCTACAATGAGCAGTTCTTC. Its translation is CSASPGLVIPYNEQFF.

This clonotype was seen ten or more times. V gene TRBV12-3 or TRBV12-4 combines with J gene TRBJ1-2; a possible D gene is TRBD1 (5 bases). The V gene lost 4 bases and the J gene lost 7 bases, with 10 bases spanning the gap. The CDR3 has 12 residues. The CDR3 spells CASSSKGLGYTF. CDR3 nucleotide sequence: TGTGCCAGCAGTTCCAAGGGGCTTGGCTACACCTTC.

At least ten counts were recorded for this clonotype. The rearrangement links TRBV28 to TRBJ2-1, with unresolved D. Per germline, CDR1 MDHEN and CDR2 SYDVKM. V gave up 4 bases and J gave up 3 bases, with 13 bases separating them. The length of the CDR3 is 15 residues. This chain's CDR3 is CASSSLTRNYNEQFF. The CDR3 DNA reads TGTGCCAGCAGTTCCCTCACACGGAACTACAATGAGCAGTTCTTC.

This clonotype was detected a few times. The chain has TRBV7-2 and TRBJ2-3; the D is unclear. Germline V gives CDR1 SGHTA, CDR2 FQGNSA. This CDR3 region has 15 residues. The V and J ends lost 6 bases and 8 bases respectively, with 21 bases between them. CDR3 amino acids: CASSPGPPHLATQYF. Here the CDR3 DNA reads TGTGCCAGCAGTCCGGGCCCCCCCCATTTGGCTACGCAGTATTTT.

This clonotype was detected many times. The chain employs TRBV12-3 or TRBV12-4 and TRBJ2-3; 11 nucleotides agree with TRBD2. V trimming: 4 bases; J trimming: 9 bases; junction bases outside the gene matches: 9. The CDR3 runs 15 residues. Here the CDR3 reads CASSWGLAEKKTQYF. CDR3 in DNA: TGTGCCAGCAGTTGGGGACTAGCGGAGAAGAAGACGCAGTATTTT.